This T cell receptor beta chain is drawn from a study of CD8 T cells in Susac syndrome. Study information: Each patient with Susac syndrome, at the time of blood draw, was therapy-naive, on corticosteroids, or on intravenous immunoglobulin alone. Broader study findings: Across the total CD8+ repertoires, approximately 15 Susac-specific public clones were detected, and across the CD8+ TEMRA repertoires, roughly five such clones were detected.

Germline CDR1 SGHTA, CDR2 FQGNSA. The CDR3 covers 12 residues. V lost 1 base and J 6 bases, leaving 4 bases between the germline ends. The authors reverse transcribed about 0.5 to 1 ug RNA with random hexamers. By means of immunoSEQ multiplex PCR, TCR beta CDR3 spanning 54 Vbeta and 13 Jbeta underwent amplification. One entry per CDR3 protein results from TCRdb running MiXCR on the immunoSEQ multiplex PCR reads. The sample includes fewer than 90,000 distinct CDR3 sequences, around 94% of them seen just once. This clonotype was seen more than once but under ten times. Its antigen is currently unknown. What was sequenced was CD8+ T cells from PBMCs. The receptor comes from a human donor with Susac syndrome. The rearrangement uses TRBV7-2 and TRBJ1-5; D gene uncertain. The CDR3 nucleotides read TGTGCCAGCAGCTTAGACGGTCAGCCCCAGCATTTT. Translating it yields CASSLDGQPQHF.